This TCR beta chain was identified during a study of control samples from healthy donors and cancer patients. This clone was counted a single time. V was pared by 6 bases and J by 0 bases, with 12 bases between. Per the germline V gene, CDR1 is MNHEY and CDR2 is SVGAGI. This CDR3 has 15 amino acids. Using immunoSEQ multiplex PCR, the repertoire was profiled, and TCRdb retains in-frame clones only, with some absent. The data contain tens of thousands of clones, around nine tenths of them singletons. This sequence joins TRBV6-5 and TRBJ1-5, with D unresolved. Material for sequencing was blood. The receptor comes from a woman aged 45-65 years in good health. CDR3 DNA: TGTGCCAGCAGACCGACAAGCGATAGCAATCAGCCCCAGCATTTT. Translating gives CASRPTSDSNQPQHF.